This TCR beta chain was obtained from a study of graft-versus-host responses after intestinal transplantation. Study details: Multivisceral, liver-intestinal, or isolated intestinal grafts went to recipients. Recipients uniformly received anti-thymocyte globulin induction, followed by tacrolimus and steroids for approximately 3 years.

Sequencing was performed with immunoSEQ multiplex PCR; in TCRdb, only in-frame clones are kept and a portion is missing. Of 55,000 to 85,000 clones listed, around 92% are singletons. In regard to this clone: Antigen: not known.

This TCR derives from a human donor who received an intestinal transplant. The specimen comprised unstimulated CD8+ T cells sorted from spleen or lymph node cells, sampled before intestinal transplant.

This CDR3 reads CASRGANTEAFF. DNA of the CDR3: TGTGCCAGCAGGGGGGCCAACACTGAAGCTTTCTTT. J is TRBJ1-1 and V is TRBV9, with D perhaps matching TRBD1 (6 bases). This CDR3 is built from 12 residues. Trimming removed 5 bases from V and 2 bases from J, with 7 bases in between. CDR1 and CDR2 from the germline V gene are SGDLS and YYNGEE.